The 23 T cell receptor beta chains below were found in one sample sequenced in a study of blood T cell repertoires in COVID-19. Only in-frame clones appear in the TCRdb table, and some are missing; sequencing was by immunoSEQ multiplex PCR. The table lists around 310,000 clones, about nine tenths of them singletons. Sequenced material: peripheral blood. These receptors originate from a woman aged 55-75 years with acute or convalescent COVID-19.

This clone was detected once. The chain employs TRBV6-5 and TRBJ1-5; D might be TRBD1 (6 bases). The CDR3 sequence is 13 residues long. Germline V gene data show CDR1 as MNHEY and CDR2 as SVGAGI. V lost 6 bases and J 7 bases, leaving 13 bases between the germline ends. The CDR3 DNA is TGTGCCAGCAGGGCAGGGGTGGGCCAGCCCCAGCATTTT. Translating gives CASRAGVGQPQHF.

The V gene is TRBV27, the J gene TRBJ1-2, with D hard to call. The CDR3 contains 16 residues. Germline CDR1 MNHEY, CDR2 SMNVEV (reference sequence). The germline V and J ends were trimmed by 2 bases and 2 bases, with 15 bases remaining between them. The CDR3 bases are TGTGCCAGCAGTTTAAGTGGGAGTAAGAGGAACTATGGCTACACCTTC. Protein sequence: CASSLSGSKRNYGYTF.

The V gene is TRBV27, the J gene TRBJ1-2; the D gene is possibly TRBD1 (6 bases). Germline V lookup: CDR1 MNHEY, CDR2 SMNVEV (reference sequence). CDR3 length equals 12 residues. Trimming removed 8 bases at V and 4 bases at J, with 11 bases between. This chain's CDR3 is CASLGQLYGYTF. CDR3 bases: TGTGCCAGCCTCGGACAGCTCTATGGCTACACCTTC.

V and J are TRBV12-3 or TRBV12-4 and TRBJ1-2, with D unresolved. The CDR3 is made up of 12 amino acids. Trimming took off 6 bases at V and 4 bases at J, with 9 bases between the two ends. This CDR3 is CASSRSSYGYTF. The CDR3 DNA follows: TGTGCCAGCAGCCGATCGAGCTATGGCTACACCTTC.

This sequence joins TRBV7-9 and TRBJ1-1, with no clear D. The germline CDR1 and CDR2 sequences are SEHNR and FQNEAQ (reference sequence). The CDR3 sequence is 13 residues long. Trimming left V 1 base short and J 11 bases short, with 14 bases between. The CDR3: CASSLDSPGVAFF. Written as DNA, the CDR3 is TGTGCCAGCAGCTTAGATTCCCCGGGTGTCGCTTTCTTT.

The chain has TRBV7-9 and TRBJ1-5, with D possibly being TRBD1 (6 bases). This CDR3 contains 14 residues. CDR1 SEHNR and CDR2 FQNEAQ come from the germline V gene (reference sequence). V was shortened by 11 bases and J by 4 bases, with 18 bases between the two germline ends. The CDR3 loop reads CASTRGGGNQPQHF. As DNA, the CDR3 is TGTGCCTCCACGCGGGGAGGGGGAAATCAGCCCCAGCATTTT.

The CDR3 DNA reads as TGTGCCAGCAGTTACTCGAGTATCGGGGGAGGGACTAAAGCTTTCTTT. Its translation is CASSYSSIGGGTKAFF. This chain joins TRBV6-5 and TRBJ1-1, with a possible D match to TRBD1 (5 bases). Trimming removed 0 bases from V and 9 bases from J, with 20 bases in between. The CDR3 spans 16 residues. Germline CDR1 MNHEY, CDR2 SVGAGI.

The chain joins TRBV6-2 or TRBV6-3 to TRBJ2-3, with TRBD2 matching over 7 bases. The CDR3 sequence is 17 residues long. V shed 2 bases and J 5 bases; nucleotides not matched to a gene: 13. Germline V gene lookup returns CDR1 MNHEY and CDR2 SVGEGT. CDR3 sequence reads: CASSYDRDYLPRDTQYF. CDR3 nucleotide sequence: TGTGCCAGCAGTTACGACCGGGACTACCTGCCCCGAGATACGCAGTATTTT.

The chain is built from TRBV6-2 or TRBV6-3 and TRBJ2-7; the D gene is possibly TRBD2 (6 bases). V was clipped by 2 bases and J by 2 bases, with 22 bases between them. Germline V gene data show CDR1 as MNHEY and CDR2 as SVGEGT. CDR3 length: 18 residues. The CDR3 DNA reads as TGTGCCAGCAGTTACACTGCCTGGGAAGTAGCGGCTACCTACGAGCAGTACTTC. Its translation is CASSYTAWEVAATYEQYF.

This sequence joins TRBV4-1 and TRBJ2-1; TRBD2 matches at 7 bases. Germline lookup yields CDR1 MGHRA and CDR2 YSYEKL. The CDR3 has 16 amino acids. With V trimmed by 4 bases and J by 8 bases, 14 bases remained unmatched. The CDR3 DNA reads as TGCGCCAGCAGCCCCCTGTGGGGGGGGGAAGCCCATGAGCAGTTCTTC. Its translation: CASSPLWGGEAHEQFF.

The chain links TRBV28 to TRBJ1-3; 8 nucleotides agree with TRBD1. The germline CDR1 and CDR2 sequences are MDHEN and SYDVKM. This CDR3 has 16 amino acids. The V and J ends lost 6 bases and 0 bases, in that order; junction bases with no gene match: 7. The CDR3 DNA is TGTGCCAGCAGGCAGACAGGGGTTAGCTCTGGAAACACCATATATTTT. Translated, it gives CASRQTGVSSGNTIYF. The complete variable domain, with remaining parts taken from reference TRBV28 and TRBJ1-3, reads DVKVTQSSRYLVKRTGEKVFLECVQDMDHENMFWYRQDPGLGLRLIYFSYDVKMKEKGDIPEGYSVSREKKERFSLILESASTNQTSMYLCASRQTGVSSGNTIYFGEGSWLTVV.

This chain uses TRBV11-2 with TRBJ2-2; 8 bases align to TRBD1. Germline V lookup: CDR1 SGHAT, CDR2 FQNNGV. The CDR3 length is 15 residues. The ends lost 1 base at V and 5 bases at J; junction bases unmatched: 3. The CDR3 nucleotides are TGTGCCAGCAGCTTAGGACAGGGGCGGACCGGGGAGCTGTTTTTT. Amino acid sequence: CASSLGQGRTGELFF.

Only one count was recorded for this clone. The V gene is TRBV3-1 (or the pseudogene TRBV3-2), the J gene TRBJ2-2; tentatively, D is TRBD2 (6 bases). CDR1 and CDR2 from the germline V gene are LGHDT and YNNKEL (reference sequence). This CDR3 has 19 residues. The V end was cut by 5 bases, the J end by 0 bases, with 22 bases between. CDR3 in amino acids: CASSSVPAGLRANTGELFF. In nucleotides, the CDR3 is TGTGCCAGCAGCAGTGTCCCAGCGGGTCTTCGCGCGAACACCGGGGAGCTGTTTTTT.

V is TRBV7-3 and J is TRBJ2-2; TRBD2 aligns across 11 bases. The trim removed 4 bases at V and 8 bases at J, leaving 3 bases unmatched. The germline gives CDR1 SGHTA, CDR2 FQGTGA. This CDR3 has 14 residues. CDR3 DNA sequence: TGTGCCAGCAGCTGGGGACTAGCGGAAGGGGAGCTGTTTTTT. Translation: CASSWGLAEGELFF.

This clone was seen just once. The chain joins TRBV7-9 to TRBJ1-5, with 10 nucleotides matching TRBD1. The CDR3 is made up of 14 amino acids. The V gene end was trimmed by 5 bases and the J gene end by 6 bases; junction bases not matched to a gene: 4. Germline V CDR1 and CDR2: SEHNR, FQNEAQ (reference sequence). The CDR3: CASSAGTGVQPQHF. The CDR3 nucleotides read TGTGCCAGCAGCGCCGGGACAGGGGTTCAGCCCCAGCATTTT.

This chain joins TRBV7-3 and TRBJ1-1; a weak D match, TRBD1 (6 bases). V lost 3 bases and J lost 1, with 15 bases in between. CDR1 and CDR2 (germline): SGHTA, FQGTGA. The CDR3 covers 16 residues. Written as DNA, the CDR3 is TGTGCCAGCAGCTTGGGGCGGGCGGGGGCGAACACTGAAGCTTTCTTT. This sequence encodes CASSLGRAGANTEAFF.

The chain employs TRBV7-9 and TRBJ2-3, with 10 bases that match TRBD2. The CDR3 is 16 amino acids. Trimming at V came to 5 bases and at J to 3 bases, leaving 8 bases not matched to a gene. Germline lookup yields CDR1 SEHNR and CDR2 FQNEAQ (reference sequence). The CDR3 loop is CASSPGGLARTDTQYF. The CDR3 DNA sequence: TGTGCCAGCAGCCCAGGGGGACTAGCGAGAACAGATACGCAGTATTTT. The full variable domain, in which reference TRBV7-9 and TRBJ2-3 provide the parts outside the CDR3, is DTGVSQNPRHKITKRGQNVTFRCDPISEHNRLYWYRQTLGQGPEFLTYFQNEAQLEKSRLLSDRFSAERPKGSFSTLEIQRTEQGDSAMYLCASSPGGLARTDTQYFGPGTRLTVL.

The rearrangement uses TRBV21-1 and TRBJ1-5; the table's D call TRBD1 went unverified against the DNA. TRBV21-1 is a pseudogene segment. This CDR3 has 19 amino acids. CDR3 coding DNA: TGTGCCAGCAGCAAAGTAAAGGGAACCGGGACAGGGGGCAATCAGCCCCAGCATTTT. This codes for CASSKVKGTGTGGNQPQHF.

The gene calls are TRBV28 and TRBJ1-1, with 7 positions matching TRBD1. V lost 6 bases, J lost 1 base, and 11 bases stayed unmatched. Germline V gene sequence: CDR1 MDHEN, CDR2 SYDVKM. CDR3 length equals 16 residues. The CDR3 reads CASRIGQDFRNTEAFF. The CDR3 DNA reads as TGTGCCAGCAGAATCGGACAGGATTTTCGGAACACTGAAGCTTTCTTT.

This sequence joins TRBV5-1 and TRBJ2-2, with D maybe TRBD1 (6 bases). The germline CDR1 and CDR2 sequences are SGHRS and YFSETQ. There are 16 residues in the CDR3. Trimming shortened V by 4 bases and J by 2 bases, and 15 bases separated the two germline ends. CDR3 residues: CASSAGASSNTGELFF. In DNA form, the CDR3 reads TGCGCCAGCAGCGCAGGGGCTTCATCCAACACCGGGGAGCTGTTTTTT.

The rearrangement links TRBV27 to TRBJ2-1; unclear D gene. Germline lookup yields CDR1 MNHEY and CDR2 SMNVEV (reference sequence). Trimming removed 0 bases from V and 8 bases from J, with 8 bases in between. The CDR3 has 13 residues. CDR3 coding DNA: TGTGCCAGCAGTTTATCCCTCCCCGATGAGCAGTTCTTC. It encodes CASSLSLPDEQFF.

The CDR3: CASSRGLGNTEAFF. DNA of the CDR3: TGTGCCAGCAGTAGGGGACTCGGGAACACTGAAGCTTTCTTT. This rearrangement joins TRBV6-5 to TRBJ1-1, with D perhaps TRBD1 (5 bases). In germline, CDR1 is MNHEY, CDR2 SVGAGI. The CDR3 totals 14 residues. Trimming cost V 5 bases and J 1 base, with 11 bases left between them.

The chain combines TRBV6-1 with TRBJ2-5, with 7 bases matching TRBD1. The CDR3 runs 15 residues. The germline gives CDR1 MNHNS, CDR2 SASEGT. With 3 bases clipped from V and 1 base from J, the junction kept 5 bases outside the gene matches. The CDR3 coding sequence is TGTGCCAGCAGTGAGGGGACAGTCTCCCAAGAGACCCAGTACTTC. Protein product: CASSEGTVSQETQYF.